These 8 T cell receptor beta chains share one sample of origin, sequenced in a study of blood T cell repertoires in COVID-19. Profiled with immunoSEQ multiplex PCR; TCRdb holds only in-frame clones, not every one. The sample has 200,000 or so clones; 84% are singletons. Sequences were obtained from peripheral blood. The origin of the receptors is a human donor in a cohort sampled during active COVID-19.

The gene calls are TRBV7-2 and TRBJ1-2; TRBD1 agrees at 11 bases. With V trimmed by 5 bases and J by 6 bases, 2 bases remained unmatched. Germline CDR1 and CDR2: SGHTA and FQGNSA. This CDR3 contains 13 residues. For the CDR3, the DNA is TGTGCCAGCAGCCCGGGACAGGGGGATGGCTACACCTTC. Its translation: CASSPGQGDGYTF.

The chain couples TRBV24-1 to TRBJ1-2, with a tentative D call TRBD1 (5 bases). Germline V gene lookup returns CDR1 KGHDR and CDR2 SFDVKD. The CDR3 is 14 amino acids. Trimming cost V 6 bases and J 5 bases, with 15 bases left between them. The CDR3 loop reads CATSSFDSYYGYTF. Here the CDR3 DNA reads TGTGCCACCAGTTCTTTTGACAGTTATTATGGCTACACCTTC.

The chain is built from TRBV3-1 (or the pseudogene TRBV3-2) and TRBJ2-5; the match to TRBD2 covers 7 bases. Trimming at V came to 0 bases and at J to 7 bases, leaving 20 bases not matched to a gene. The CDR3 has 19 residues. Germline V gene lookup returns CDR1 LGHDT and CDR2 YNNKEL (reference sequence). CDR3 sequence: CASSQDRGPSGTYPGTQYF. The CDR3 DNA follows: TGTGCCAGCAGCCAAGATCGGGGACCTAGCGGAACTTACCCGGGGACCCAGTACTTC.

The CDR3 sequence: CASSPSSGSNLETQYF. As DNA, the CDR3 is TGTGCCAGCAGTCCTTCTAGCGGGAGTAATCTGGAGACCCAGTACTTC. V is TRBV28 and J is TRBJ2-5; 10 bases match TRBD2. The ends lost 5 bases at V and 5 bases at J; junction bases unmatched: 11. CDR1 MDHEN and CDR2 SYDVKM come from the germline V gene. The CDR3 spans 16 residues.

The V gene is TRBV19, the J gene TRBJ2-1, with a weak D call TRBD2 (5 bases). V lost 8 bases and J lost 5, with 13 bases in between. The CDR3 has 13 amino acids. Germline values: CDR1 LNHDA, CDR2 SQIVND (reference sequence). The CDR3 here is CASSLAGHNEQFF. The CDR3 DNA is TGTGCCAGTTCTCTAGCAGGCCACAATGAGCAGTTCTTC.

V is TRBV7-9 and J is TRBJ2-1, with TRBD2 matching 10 bases. V trimming: 5 bases; J trimming: 2 bases; junction bases outside the gene matches: 3. The CDR3 runs 15 residues. The germline CDR1 and CDR2 sequences are SEHNR and FQNEAQ (reference sequence). The CDR3 nucleotides read TGTGCCAGCAGCCCACTAGCGGGGCCCTACAATGAGCAGTTCTTC. This encodes CASSPLAGPYNEQFF.

This sequence joins TRBV5-1 and TRBJ2-1, with TRBD2 matching 13 bases. The CDR3 is 15 residues long. Per the germline V gene, CDR1 is SGHRS and CDR2 is YFSETQ. Trimming removed 3 bases from V and 8 bases from J; junction bases left unmatched: 5. This chain's CDR3 is CASSSGLAGLDEQFF. DNA for the CDR3: TGCGCCAGCAGCTCGGGACTAGCGGGACTAGATGAGCAGTTCTTC.

This clone occurred once. The chain uses TRBV11-2 and TRBJ2-1; TRBD1 is a possible D gene (6 bases). In germline, CDR1 is SGHAT, CDR2 FQNNGV. Trimming took off 5 bases at V and 2 bases at J, with 16 bases between the two ends. The CDR3 has 16 amino acids. In nucleotides, the CDR3 is TGTGCCAGCAGCCCAACGAAAGGGGGAACCTACAATGAGCAGTTCTTC. This sequence encodes CASSPTKGGTYNEQFF.